Listed below are T cell receptor beta chains from one sample, sequenced in a study of T cell responses to AZD1222 COVID-19 vaccine. Sequencing used immunoSEQ multiplex PCR; TCRdb keeps in-frame clones, though not all of them. The sample lists over 50,000 clones, about 90% occurring once. Sequencing used peripheral blood, obtained on day 0 of AZD1222 vaccination. The source of these receptors is an adult in good health. The CDR3 runs from the conserved cysteine through the conserved F or W. A D gene is named only where the DNA matches it firmly. The listing skips clone size in some rows; elsewhere it reads once, few, many or a size class.

V: TRBV18
D: TRBD1
size: -
J: TRBJ2-7
DNA: TGTGCCAGCTCACCACCGTCGGGACAGGGGCAGGGCGAGCAGTACTTC
CDR3: CASSPPSGQGQGEQYF

V: TRBV7-9
D: TRBD2
size: -
J: TRBJ2-3
DNA: TGTGCCAGCAGCTTAGTGGGACTAGCGGTTCTTGAAGCGTATACGCAGTATTTT
CDR3: CASSLVGLAVLEAYTQYF

V: TRBV15
D: -
size: -
J: TRBJ2-7
DNA: TGTGCCACCAGTGGCGGCCTTAGGGACGAGCAGTACTTC
CDR3: CATSGGLRDEQYF

V: TRBV27
D: -
size: -
J: TRBJ2-2
DNA: TGTGCCAGTACCGGGACTTCGAACACCGGGGAGCTGTTTTTT
CDR3: CASTGTSNTGELFF

V: TRBV6-5
D: -
size: -
J: TRBJ2-1
DNA: TGTGCCAGCAGGACCGGGCCACTTTTAAATGAGCAGTTCTTC
CDR3: CASRTGPLLNEQFF

V: TRBV6-5
D: -
size: once
J: TRBJ2-2
DNA: TGTGCCAGCAGACGAGGGTCGGCGGCTGGGGAGCTGTTTTTT
CDR3: CASRRGSAAGELFF

V: TRBV7-6
D: TRBD2
size: -
J: TRBJ2-5
DNA: TGTGCCAGCAGCCGGACATGGGGGGGTCAAGAGACCCAGTACTTC
CDR3: CASSRTWGGQETQYF

V: TRBV6-5
D: TRBD2
size: -
J: TRBJ2-1
DNA: TGTGCCAGCAGTTCCACCGCGGCGGGAGGGTACAATGAGCAGTTCTTC
CDR3: CASSSTAAGGYNEQFF

V: TRBV6-5
D: TRBD1
size: -
J: TRBJ1-2
DNA: TGTGCCAGCAGTAAGGGACAGGGGTCCTATGGCTACACCTTC
CDR3: CASSKGQGSYGYTF

V: TRBV29-1
D: TRBD1
size: once
J: TRBJ1-4
DNA: TGCAGCACCATGACAGGGTCTAGTGAAAAACTGTTTTTT
CDR3: CSTMTGSSEKLFF

V: TRBV25-1
D: -
size: -
J: TRBJ2-7
DNA: TGTGCCAGCAGTGTGACAGGACGCTCCTACGAGCAGTACTTC
CDR3: CASSVTGRSYEQYF

V: TRBV30
D: TRBD1
size: -
J: TRBJ1-4
DNA: TGTGCCTGGAGCGCCACGGGACAGGGCGTGTTTTTT
CDR3: CAWSATGQGVFF

V: TRBV2
D: -
size: -
J: TRBJ2-7
DNA: TGTGCCAGCAGTGTAGCGAGACAGAACTTC
CDR3: CASSVARQNF

V: TRBV24-1
D: -
size: -
J: TRBJ2-1
DNA: TGTGCCACCAGTGTGAGTGGGCCCAACAATGAGCAGTTCTTC
CDR3: CATSVSGPNNEQFF

V: TRBV3-1/TRBV3-2
D: -
size: -
J: TRBJ2-7
DNA: TGTGCCAGCAGCCCTTGGAGGCAGTCAATGCGTGAGCAGTACTTC
CDR3: CASSPWRQSMREQYF

V: TRBV5-1
D: TRBD2
size: -
J: TRBJ2-5
DNA: TGCGCCAGCAGCCCCGGACTAGCGGAAGAGACCCAGTACTTC
CDR3: CASSPGLAEETQYF

V: TRBV29-1
D: -
size: -
J: TRBJ2-3
DNA: TGCAGCGTCGCATCGGGGCGGGATGGAGATACGCAGTATTTT
CDR3: CSVASGRDGDTQYF

V: TRBV6-5
D: TRBD1
size: -
J: TRBJ1-1
DNA: TGTGCCAGCAGATCGGACAGGGGCACTGAAGCTTTCTTT
CDR3: CASRSDRGTEAFF

V: TRBV7-2
D: -
size: once
J: TRBJ1-3
DNA: TGTGCCAGCAGCCTACAGATTGCTGGAAACACCATATATTTT
CDR3: CASSLQIAGNTIYF

V: TRBV11-3
D: -
size: -
J: TRBJ2-1
DNA: TGTGCCAGCAGCGACACACAGTCCAATGAGCAGTTCTTC
CDR3: CASSDTQSNEQFF

V: TRBV30
D: -
size: -
J: TRBJ1-2
DNA: TGTGCCTGGAGTGTACGCCCTTTGGACTACACCTTC
CDR3: CAWSVRPLDYTF

V: TRBV5-6
D: TRBD1
size: -
J: TRBJ2-1
DNA: TGTGCCAGCCGATCCCGGGACAGGGGCTTGCATGAGCAGTTCTTC
CDR3: CASRSRDRGLHEQFF

V: TRBV7-9
D: -
size: -
J: TRBJ2-1
DNA: TGTGCCAGCAGCTTAGGCGATGAGCAGTTCTTC
CDR3: CASSLGDEQFF

V: TRBV3-1/TRBV3-2
D: -
size: -
J: TRBJ1-6
DNA: TGTGCCAGCAGCCAAGACAACTCACCCCTCCACTTT
CDR3: CASSQDNSPLHF

V: TRBV5-1
D: -
size: -
J: TRBJ2-7
DNA: TGCGCCAGCAGCTCCTCAACTCAGGGACCGAACGAGCAGTACTTC
CDR3: CASSSSTQGPNEQYF

V: TRBV5-5
D: TRBD1
size: -
J: TRBJ1-4
DNA: TGTGCCAGCAGCCTAGGGACAGGATCAGCCGGGGAAAAACTGTTTTTT
CDR3: CASSLGTGSAGEKLFF

V: TRBV7-2
D: TRBD2
size: -
J: TRBJ2-7
DNA: TGTGCCAGCAGCTTAGCTGGGCGGGGGGATAGTTACGAGCAGTACTTC
CDR3: CASSLAGRGDSYEQYF